This T cell receptor (beta chain) is from a study of blood T cell repertoires in COVID-19. Study details: Samples representing acute and convalescent COVID-19 were sourced from the United States, Italy and Spain. PBMCs, B-cell-depleted T cells, or T cells provided the cDNA or gDNA that made up the material.

The CDR3 consists of 15 residues. Germline loops: CDR1 LGHDT, CDR2 YNNKEL (reference sequence). V was cut by 2 bases and J by 3 bases, with 10 bases left in between. In the original analysis: Nucleated cell counts were estimated from reference gene primer amplification. Here immunoSEQ multiplex PCR was the method, and the copy in TCRdb shows in-frame clones only, minus some. The DNA was the basis for D and trimming; V, J and clone size are from that table. The sample has tens of thousands of clones, around four fifths seen once. This clonotype originated in a human donor in a cohort sampled during active COVID-19. The material sequenced was peripheral blood. The rearrangement joins TRBV3-1 (or the pseudogene TRBV3-2) to TRBJ1-4; D might be TRBD1 (6 bases). In DNA form, the CDR3 reads TGTGCCAGCAGCCAACCGACAGGAGCTAATGAAAAACTGTTTTTT. Its translation is CASSQPTGANEKLFF.